Each of the 16 T cell receptor beta chains below was sequenced from the same sample in a study of T cell responses to AZD1222 COVID-19 vaccine. Measured with immunoSEQ multiplex PCR; TCRdb has only the in-frame clones, and not every one. Of about 96,000 clones listed, about 88% are singletons. Specimen: peripheral blood, collected on day 0 of AZD1222 vaccination. The receptors here all came from an adult in good health.

The genes are TRBV5-8 and TRBJ1-2; TRBD1 is a possible D gene (6 bases). The CDR3 is 17 amino acids. V lost 3 bases to trimming and J lost 4 bases, with 22 bases between them. CDR1 and CDR2 from the germline V gene are SGHTS and YDEGEE. The CDR3, as DNA: TGTGCCAGCAGCTCACGAAGTCGAGAAGCAGGGGTCTATGGCTACACCTTC. Translating gives CASSSRSREAGVYGYTF.

The chain employs TRBV19 and TRBJ1-6, with D tentatively TRBD1 (6 bases). Trimming took off 6 bases at V and 11 bases at J, with 14 bases between the two ends. This CDR3 comprises 13 residues. In germline, CDR1 is LNHDA, CDR2 SQIVND (reference sequence). This CDR3 reads CASRFDRRAPLHF. DNA of the CDR3: TGTGCCAGTAGGTTTGACAGGAGGGCACCCCTCCACTTT.

The rearrangement uses TRBV7-2 and TRBJ1-1, with TRBD1 matching over 10 bases. The junction had 13 bases not matched to a gene; V was cut back by 5 bases and J by 4 bases. The CDR3 is made up of 17 amino acids. Germline lookup yields CDR1 SGHTA and CDR2 FQGNSA. The CDR3 reads CASSHGTGVTLSTEAFF. The CDR3 nucleotides read TGTGCCAGCAGCCACGGGACAGGGGTCACCCTCAGCACTGAAGCTTTCTTT.

Only one count was recorded for this clone. The chain links TRBV28 to TRBJ2-1; D perhaps matches TRBD1 (5 bases). The CDR3 loop spans 16 amino acids. V was shortened by 4 bases and J by 0 bases, with 13 bases between the two germline ends. CDR1 MDHEN and CDR2 SYDVKM come from the germline V gene. The CDR3 loop is CASSSIQESSYNEQFF. The CDR3 DNA reads as TGTGCCAGCAGTTCCATACAGGAAAGCTCCTACAATGAGCAGTTCTTC.

This chain links TRBV27 with TRBJ1-2, with TRBD1 matching over 7 bases. This CDR3 region has 14 residues. The V gene end was trimmed by 5 bases and the J gene end by 2 bases; junction bases not matched to a gene: 5. CDR1 is MNHEY, CDR2 SMNVEV, per germline (reference sequence). As DNA, the CDR3 is TGTGCCAGCAGTCCGACAGGGTGGAACTATGGCTACACCTTC. Encoded protein: CASSPTGWNYGYTF.

This chain uses TRBV6-6 with TRBJ2-5; 9 nucleotides agree with TRBD2. The germline gives CDR1 MNHNY, CDR2 SVGAGI (reference sequence). This CDR3 has 15 amino acids. Trimming took 2 bases from V and 6 from J; bases not matched to a gene: 7. In DNA, the CDR3 is TGTGCCAGCAGTTACCCGCGGGGGGGAGAGAAGACCCAGTACTTC. Translated: CASSYPRGGEKTQYF.

This chain uses TRBV5-1 with TRBJ1-2, with D unresolved. CDR1 and CDR2 from the germline V gene are SGHRS and YFSETQ. This CDR3 is built from 14 residues. Trimming pared 0 bases from V and 6 bases from J, leaving 12 bases between. The CDR3 loop reads CASSLGGSEDGYTF. Written as DNA, the CDR3 is TGCGCCAGCAGCTTGGGAGGGTCGGAAGATGGCTACACCTTC.

This sequence joins TRBV7-2 and TRBJ1-3; D gene uncertain. Per the germline V gene, CDR1 is SGHTA and CDR2 is FQGNSA. The V gene lost 2 bases and the J gene lost 0 bases, with 8 bases spanning the gap. The CDR3 is made up of 15 amino acids. The DNA for the CDR3 is TGTGCCAGCAGCTTATCAGGAGGCTCTGGAAACACCATATATTTT. Protein: CASSLSGGSGNTIYF.

This clone has only a few counts. This chain connects TRBV18 to TRBJ1-4; 8 bases are a match to TRBD1. The V gene's germline CDR1 is KGHSH and CDR2 LQKENI. The CDR3 covers 15 residues. The V segment lost 2 bases and the J segment 4 bases; nucleotides outside the gene matches: 3. CDR3 DNA: TGTGCCAGCTCACCAGGACAGGGAAATAATGAAAAACTGTTTTTT. It encodes CASSPGQGNNEKLFF.

The genes are TRBV5-1 and TRBJ2-3, with TRBD2 matching 9 bases. With 5 bases clipped from V and 2 bases from J, the junction kept 9 bases outside the gene matches. Per germline, CDR1 SGHRS and CDR2 YFSETQ. This CDR3 comprises 16 residues. CDR3 sequence reads: CASSRDAGGITDTQYF. CDR3 DNA sequence: TGCGCCAGCAGTAGAGACGCGGGGGGGATCACAGATACGCAGTATTTT.

The chain has TRBV3-1 (or the pseudogene TRBV3-2) and TRBJ1-2; no definite D call. With 6 bases removed from V and 11 bases from J, the gap between germline ends came to 22 bases. CDR3 size: 14 residues. CDR1 and CDR2 (germline): LGHDT, YNNKEL (reference sequence). CDR3 amino acids: CASRGAASGSWYTF. The DNA for the CDR3 is TGTGCCAGCAGGGGAGCTGCCTCGGGGAGCTGGTACACCTTC.

The CDR3 DNA is TGTGCCAGCGCTAGAACGACAGGGAACACTGAAGCTTTCTTT. It encodes CASARTTGNTEAFF. V and J are TRBV9 and TRBJ1-1; a possible D gene is TRBD1 (6 bases). The CDR3 runs 14 residues. V was clipped by 7 bases and J by 1 base, with 14 bases between them. Germline loops: CDR1 SGDLS, CDR2 YYNGEE.

The gene calls are TRBV2 and TRBJ2-7; tentative D call: TRBD1 (8 bases). CDR1 and CDR2 (germline): SNHLY, FYNNEI. The CDR3 spans 18 residues. Trimming took 3 bases from V and 2 from J, leaving 23 bases between them. The DNA of the CDR3 is TGTGCCAGCAGTGAGAAGGACAGGGAACGGGAGGACCCCTACGAGCAGTACTTC. This translates into CASSEKDREREDPYEQYF.

The CDR3: CASSRGITEAFF. DNA for the CDR3: TGTGCCAGCAGCCGGGGGATCACTGAAGCTTTCTTT. The rearrangement links TRBV12-3 or TRBV12-4 to TRBJ1-1, with a tentative D call TRBD1 (5 bases). The length of the CDR3 is 12 residues. V lost 6 bases and J 4 bases, leaving 9 bases between the germline ends.

This chain links TRBV7-9 with TRBJ2-5; perhaps TRBD1 as D (6 bases). The ends were cut back, 2 bases at V and 5 bases at J, with 12 bases in the middle. Germline CDR1 and CDR2: SEHNR and FQNEAQ (reference sequence). The CDR3 covers 14 residues. The CDR3, as DNA: TGTGCCAGCAGCTTACAAGGGGGTTTGGAGACCCAGTACTTC. This sequence encodes CASSLQGGLETQYF. Complete variable domain (other parts from reference TRBV7-9 and TRBJ2-5): DTGVSQNPRHKITKRGQNVTFRCDPISEHNRLYWYRQTLGQGPEFLTYFQNEAQLEKSRLLSDRFSAERPKGSFSTLEIQRTEQGDSAMYLCASSLQGGLETQYFGPGTRLLVL.

The genes are TRBV9 and TRBJ2-5; TRBD1 matches 9 bases. The V gene's germline CDR1 is SGDLS and CDR2 YYNGEE. The CDR3 runs to 15 residues. Unmatched junction bases numbered 7, after V lost 3 bases and J lost 4 bases. CDR3 region: CASSDRSTGGETQYF. The CDR3 region has the DNA TGTGCCAGCAGCGACCGATCGACAGGGGGAGAGACCCAGTACTTC.